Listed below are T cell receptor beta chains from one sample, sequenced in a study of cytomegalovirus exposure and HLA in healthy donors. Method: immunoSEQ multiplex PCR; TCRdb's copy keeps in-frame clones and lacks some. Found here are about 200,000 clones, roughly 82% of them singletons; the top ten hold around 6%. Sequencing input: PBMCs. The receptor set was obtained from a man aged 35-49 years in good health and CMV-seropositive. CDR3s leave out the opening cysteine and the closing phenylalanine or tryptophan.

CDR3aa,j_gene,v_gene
ASSPDSGIPRDTQY,TRBJ2-3,TRBV14
ASRYSQREKRF,TRBJ2-1,TRBV25-1
AWSLGQMLNYGYT,TRBJ1-2,TRBV30
ASSLPKWTGSGTDTQY,TRBJ2-3,TRBV5-6
ASSGDRGLTGELF,TRBJ2-2,TRBV5-1
ASTDRGTNQPQH,TRBJ1-5,TRBV6-6
ASSHQGAGETQY,TRBJ2-5,TRBV14
ASSQVQGVTGEQF,TRBJ2-1,TRBV14
ASSLNRGNNEQF,TRBJ2-1,TRBV5-1
ASALRAGGERAQY,TRBJ2-5,TRBV5-4
ASSSRGGIDEQY,TRBJ2-7,TRBV6-6
SVVRGQGTEAF,TRBJ1-1,TRBV29-1
ASSSASPFLAGAGQRYNEQF,TRBJ2-1,TRBV27
ASRLTSGGTDTQY,TRBJ2-3,TRBV6-5
ASSLGLRGQRGYT,TRBJ1-2,TRBV13
ASSEALFTLTVKQETQY,TRBJ2-5,TRBV27
ASRPPEREGAYEQY,TRBJ2-7,TRBV6-6
ASSIRDSHNEQF,TRBJ2-1,TRBV7-3
ASSLVSGRTSGRAVPYNEQF,TRBJ2-1,TRBV5-1
ATHDRGLYGYT,TRBJ1-2,TRBV6-5
ASSSSLGQGSSGANVLT,TRBJ2-6,TRBV13
ASRRTGDSNQPQH,TRBJ1-5,TRBV6-6
ASSFWAGGNEQF,TRBJ2-1,TRBV11-2
ASSPRTSGSTDTQY,TRBJ2-3,TRBV9
ASSRDRGETQY,TRBJ2-5,TRBV19
ARTSRDRDGGELF,TRBJ2-2,TRBV11-3
ASRLAGGPDTQY,TRBJ2-3,TRBV2
ASSFRGSDTQY,TRBJ2-3,TRBV7-9
ASSPRTSGRMYTQY,TRBJ2-3,TRBV28
ASNKVGEGTDTQY,TRBJ2-3,TRBV6-1
ASRATGGNTGELF,TRBJ2-2,TRBV27
ASTPGQGLNTEAF,TRBJ1-1,TRBV7-6
ASSQEYDGTTTDTQY,TRBJ2-3,TRBV14
ASSERGVYEQY,TRBJ2-7,TRBV6-1
ASSFRGQRLQY,TRBJ2-4,TRBV28
ASSLRDFREFDTDTQY,TRBJ2-3,TRBV4-1
SVDSSGTGDYGYT,TRBJ1-2,TRBV29-1
ASSSAGTGDNEQF,TRBJ2-1,TRBV27